The 14 T cell receptor beta chains listed next were all sequenced from one sample in a study of tumor and adjacent non-tumor tissue in lung cancer (dated by TCRdb to between 2017 and 2018). RNA was extracted from bulk unsorted tissue and checked for quality with a NanoDrop ND-1000 and an Agilent 2100. Library method: multiplex PCR. This sample was sequenced with an Illumina HiSeq 2500. TCRbeta libraries were constructed through three rounds of nested PCR with primers (Table S4) according to protocols modified from ARM-PCR. TCRdb applied fastp at Q25 and MiXCR to the public reads, then kept only in-frame beta chains. Records with the same CDR3 protein are collapsed into one entry carrying the most frequent genes and DNA. The sample contains tens of thousands of distinct CDR3 sequences, roughly 56% of them found a single time. The top ten clones comprise 20% to 25% of the sample. The sample was lung tumor tissue. All receptors derive from a man aged 50 or older with non-small cell lung cancer.

This clonotype was recorded a few times. The chain combines TRBV5-1 with TRBJ1-1; D is undetermined. The germline CDR1 and CDR2 sequences are SGHRS and YFSETQ. The CDR3 sequence is 14 residues long. V lost 4 bases and J 0 bases, leaving 10 bases between the germline ends. CDR3 sequence: CASSLDTMNTEAFF. The CDR3 DNA follows: TGCGCCAGCAGCCTAGACACAATGAACACTGAAGCTTTCTTT.

This clonotype was detected many times. V and J are TRBV12-3 or TRBV12-4 and TRBJ1-5, with TRBD1 matching 9 bases. The V and J ends lost 5 bases and 5 bases, in that order; junction bases with no gene match: 4. The CDR3 totals 14 residues. For the CDR3, the DNA is TGTGCCAGCAGTCCCGGGACAGGGTATCAGCCCCAGCATTTT. Translation: CASSPGTGYQPQHF.

Worth noting for this clonotype: A single base separates this from a much larger clone, so it may be a read error. The chain employs TRBV12-3 or TRBV12-4 and TRBJ1-5; D perhaps matches TRBD1 (6 bases). There are 15 residues in the CDR3. CDR3 residues: CVSSWTVDSNQPQHF. CDR3 bases: TGTGTCAGCAGTTGGACAGTAGATAGCAATCAGCCCCAGCATTTT.

To note about this clonotype: One end of the junction varies from germline; a read error may be responsible. The chain is built from TRBV7-9 and TRBJ1-6; no reliable D call. This CDR3 is 13 amino acids long. Germline V gene sequence: CDR1 SEHNR, CDR2 FQNEAQ (reference sequence). CDR3: CASSGHNNTPLHF. The CDR3, as DNA: TGTGCCAGCAGCGGGCATAATAATACACCCCTCCACTTT.

Turning to this clonotype: One junction end does not reproduce the germline sequence, and a read error may be involved. The rearrangement joins TRBV29-1 to TRBJ1-2; D possibly corresponds to TRBD1 (6 bases). This CDR3 is built from 17 residues. Germline lookup yields CDR1 SQVTM and CDR2 ANQGSEA. The CDR3 bases are TGCATCGTTGAGCCAATTCCGGGACACGGTCCTAACTATGGCTACACCTTC. This codes for CIVEPIPGHGPNYGYTF.

This clonotype was detected only once. A read error may be the cause here, since a much bigger clone is one base away. The chain recombines TRBV5-6 with TRBJ2-1; D gene ambiguous. This CDR3 contains 12 residues. The germline V gene encodes CDR1 SGHDT and CDR2 YYEEEE. The CDR3 DNA reads as TGTGCCTGCAGCTTCACACCGAATGAGCAGTTCTTC. Translating it yields CACSFTPNEQFF.

This clonotype has just one count. Sequence at one end of the junction differs from germline and may be a read error. The J gene is TRBJ2-3, the V gene TRBV4-2; a weak D match, TRBD2 (6 bases). The CDR3 has 17 residues. Per the germline V gene, CDR1 is LGHNA and CDR2 is YNFKEQ. DNA of the CDR3: TGTGTCAGCAGCCAGGGTGCGGGGCTAGCGCCCGGAGATACGCAGTATTTT. It is translated as CVSSQGAGLAPGDTQYF.

This clonotype was recorded only once. One end of the junction fails to match germline, which may point to a read error. This chain links TRBV6-1 with TRBJ2-7; D could derive from TRBD1 or TRBD2 (5 bases each). CDR3 size: 15 residues. CDR1 MNHNS and CDR2 SASEGT come from the germline V gene. The CDR3 region has the DNA TGTACCAGCAGTCGTCGGGACGGAGCAGGGTACGAGCAGTATTTC. Translated: CTSSRRDGAGYEQYF.

As regards this clonotype: Given a much more abundant clone one base away, this may be a read error. Written as DNA, the CDR3 is TGTGCCAGCACCCGGGGAGGCACAGATATGCAGTATTTT. Translation gives CASTRGGTDMQYF. The chain is built from TRBV12-3 or TRBV12-4 and TRBJ2-3, with D possibly TRBD2 on 6 matching bases. The CDR3 is made up of 13 amino acids.

This clonotype has just a few counts. The rearrangement joins TRBV5-1 to TRBJ2-5; possibly TRBD2 for D (6 bases). V dropped 3 bases and J dropped 7 bases, with 10 bases sitting between them. Per germline, CDR1 SGHRS and CDR2 YFSETQ. The CDR3 length is 12 residues. CDR3 bases: TGCGCCAGCAGCTCCGCCGGGGGGACCCAGTACTTC. Its translation: CASSSAGGTQYF.

In the case of this clonotype: A clone one base away is much larger, so this may be a read error. The genes are TRBV29-1 and TRBJ2-1, with 8 bases fitting TRBD1. V shed 5 bases and J 5 bases; nucleotides not matched to a gene: 20. Germline CDR1 and CDR2: SQVTM and ANQGSEA. The CDR3 covers 18 residues. The CDR3, as DNA: TGCAGCGTTAATCGGGACAGGAATACGTCCCAACCCGACAATGAGCAGTTCTTC. This sequence encodes CSVNRDRNTSQPDNEQFF.

Many counts were recorded for this clonotype. The V call is TRBV20-1, the J call TRBJ1-1; weak D call: TRBD1 (5 bases). The V and J ends lost 1 base and 5 bases respectively, with 17 bases between them. The length of the CDR3 is 15 residues. Germline assignment: CDR1 DFQATT and CDR2 SNEGSKA (reference sequence). Here the CDR3 reads CSARGVAGQITEAFF. The CDR3, as DNA: TGCAGTGCTAGAGGGGTAGCAGGGCAAATAACTGAAGCTTTCTTT.

This clonotype was recorded only once. The rearrangement uses TRBV6-1 and TRBJ2-7; D is uncertain. Germline CDR1 reads MNHNS; CDR2 reads SASEGT. The length of the CDR3 is 15 residues. Trimming removed 3 bases at V and 0 bases at J, with 12 bases between. The DNA of the CDR3 is TGTGCCAGCAGTGATGCTGTGAGTATCTCCTACGAGCAGTACTTC. This encodes CASSDAVSISYEQYF.

Notes on this clonotype: This may be a read error, as it is one base from a much larger clone. V and J are TRBV5-6 and TRBJ2-5; tentatively, D is TRBD2 (5 bases). The germline CDR1 and CDR2 sequences are SGHDT and YYEEEE. The CDR3 runs to 14 residues. The CDR3 is CASSLWRSQGTQYF. The CDR3 DNA reads as TGTGCCAGCAGCTTATGGAGGTCCCAAGGGACCCAGTACTTC.